This is a list of T cell receptor beta chains from one sample in a study of blood T cells in healthy people across ages. One entry per CDR3 protein, called by TCRdb with MiXCR from the 5' RACE reads. The table shows approximately 780,000 distinct CDR3 sequences, with around 24% occurring only once. This sample was shared with a second study, whose subject was T cells of mothers and their children.

The source material was blood. These TCRs come from a boy aged 10-17 years in good health. Each CDR3 is given with its conserved first and last residue. Each record gives: CDR3 protein, CDR3 DNA, clone size, D gene, V gene, J gene. The D gene is left open where the match is weak. Only some rows state a clone size, as once, few, many or a class for expanded clones.

CVSSFRKAAPNYGYTF	TGTGTCAGCAGTTTTAGGAAGGCCGCCCCTAACTATGGCTACACCTTC	.	.	TRBV12-3/TRBV12-4	TRBJ1-2
CASSSDRDNEQFF	TGTGCCAGCAGTTCGGACAGGGACAATGAGCAGTTCTTC	few	TRBD1	TRBV2	TRBJ2-1
CASSQPTSGGSYEQYF	TGCGCCAGCAGCCAACCGACTAGCGGGGGCTCCTACGAGCAGTACTTC	.	TRBD2	TRBV4-1	TRBJ2-7
CASSPYSGGSYTQYF	TGTGCCAGCAGTCCTTATAGCGGGGGTTCTTATACGCAGTATTTT	.	TRBD2	TRBV28	TRBJ2-3
CASSLWDRGNTIYF	TGCGCCAGCAGCCTCTGGGACAGGGGAAACACCATATATTTT	.	TRBD1	TRBV5-1	TRBJ1-3
CASSRLSTGELFF	TGTGCCAGCAGCCGGCTCAGCACCGGGGAGCTGTTTTTT	.	.	TRBV5-6	TRBJ2-2
CASSLTTSGGYEQYF	TGCGCCAGCAGCCTCACGACTAGCGGGGGATACGAGCAGTACTTC	.	TRBD2	TRBV5-1	TRBJ2-7
CATSLSGTGQDEQFF	TGTGCCACCAGCCTCTCGGGGACAGGGCAGGATGAGCAGTTCTTC	few	TRBD1	TRBV24-1	TRBJ2-1
CASNFVNSYNEQFF	TGTGCCAGCAATTTTGTTAACTCCTACAATGAGCAGTTCTTC	.	.	TRBV12-3/TRBV12-4	TRBJ2-1
CSQVRREKRTQYF	TGCAGCCAGGTCCGAAGGGAGAAGAGGACCCAGTACTTC	.	.	TRBV20-1	TRBJ2-5
CASSQGRRVDEQYF	TGTGCCAGCAGCCAAGGGCGGAGGGTGGACGAGCAGTACTTC	.	.	TRBV4-2	TRBJ2-7
CASSYSAPLHF	TGTGCCAGCAGCTACAGTGCACCCCTCCACTTT	.	.	TRBV2	TRBJ1-6
CASSRTSGDSPLHF	TGTGCCAGCTCACGCACTAGTGGGGATTCACCCCTCCACTTT	.	.	TRBV18	TRBJ1-6
CASSPREGAGETQYF	TGTGCCAGCAGCCCCCGGGAGGGGGCAGGGGAGACCCAGTACTTC	few	.	TRBV3-1	TRBJ2-5
CAISGVQGPYEQYF	TGTGCCATCAGTGGCGTACAGGGGCCCTACGAGCAGTACTTC	.	TRBD1	TRBV10-3	TRBJ2-7
CASSEALSSYNEQFF	TGCGCCAGCAGTGAGGCTCTAAGCTCCTACAATGAGCAGTTCTTC	.	.	TRBV10-1	TRBJ2-1
CASTGRGLGNEQLF	TGTGCCAGCACGGGCAGGGGGCTCGGCAATGAGCAGCTCTTC	few	TRBD1	TRBV5-5	TRBJ2-1
CASSLGDRAYLLSGNTIYF	TGTGCCAGCAGCTTGGGGGACAGGGCCTATCTTCTCTCTGGAAACACCATATATTTT	few	TRBD1	TRBV7-9	TRBJ1-3
CAWSLLGPDTQYF	TGTGCCTGGAGTCTCCTGGGACCTGATACGCAGTATTTT	few	.	TRBV30	TRBJ2-3
CASKGQGATNEKLFF	TGTGCCAGCAAAGGACAGGGTGCAACTAATGAAAAACTGTTTTTT	few	TRBD1	TRBV6-6	TRBJ1-4
CASTSRGLASYNEQFF	TGTGCCAGCACCTCCAGGGGACTAGCTAGCTACAATGAGCAGTTCTTC	few	TRBD2	TRBV7-8	TRBJ2-1
CASSFGTEEQFF	TGTGCCAGCAGCTTCGGGACAGAGGAGCAGTTCTTC	.	TRBD1	TRBV11-2	TRBJ2-1
CASSQELAYNEQFF	TGCGCCAGCAGCCAAGAACTAGCCTACAATGAGCAGTTCTTC	.	.	TRBV4-1	TRBJ2-1
CSARDVSRGLTDTQYF	TGCAGTGCTAGAGATGTCAGTCGGGGGCTCACAGATACGCAGTATTTT	.	.	TRBV20-1	TRBJ2-3
CASTPSSGIYGYTF	TGCGCCAGCACACCTTCGTCGGGGATCTATGGCTACACCTTC	.	.	TRBV5-1	TRBJ1-2
CASSRTWTALGTEAFF	TGCGCCAGCAGCCGAACGTGGACAGCCCTGGGCACTGAAGCTTTCTTT	few	.	TRBV4-1	TRBJ1-1
CASSAGTGRNTGELFF	TGTGCCAGCAGCGCCGGGACAGGGCGAAACACCGGGGAGCTGTTTTTT	few	TRBD1	TRBV9	TRBJ2-2
CSVAAGKNTGELFF	TGCAGCGTTGCAGCGGGGAAGAACACCGGGGAGCTGTTTTTT	many	TRBD2	TRBV29-1	TRBJ2-2
CSVDSGRGKYNEQFF	TGCAGCGTGGATAGCGGACGAGGCAAATACAATGAGCAGTTCTTC	.	.	TRBV29-1	TRBJ2-1
CASTLDRLYGYTF	TGTGCCAGCACCCTTGACAGGCTCTATGGCTACACCTTC	few	.	TRBV12-3/TRBV12-4	TRBJ1-2
CASSHHAGSYEQYF	TGTGCCAGCAGCCACCACGCGGGGTCCTACGAGCAGTACTTC	.	.	TRBV3-1	TRBJ2-7
CASTPPWDRDFTDTQYF	TGTGCCAGCACCCCACCCTGGGACAGAGACTTCACAGATACGCAGTATTTT	.	TRBD1	TRBV12-3/TRBV12-4	TRBJ2-3
CASSRTGSSYNEQSF	TGTGCCAGCAGCCGGACAGGAAGCTCCTACAATGAGCAGTCCTTC	.	TRBD1	TRBV7-9	TRBJ2-1
CASSFFGGEPTEPLHEQFF	TGTGCCAGCAGCTTCTTTGGAGGGGAACCGACCGAACCTCTCCATGAGCAGTTCTTC	.	.	TRBV11-2	TRBJ2-1
CSAWTSGRPYNEQFF	TGCAGTGCTTGGACTAGCGGGAGGCCCTACAATGAGCAGTTCTTC	few	TRBD2	TRBV20-1	TRBJ2-1
CASSQDLAPQETQYF	TGTGCCAGCAGCCAAGATCTAGCCCCACAAGAGACCCAGTACTTC	few	.	TRBV3-1	TRBJ2-5
CASSMNYNEQFF	TGTGCCAGTAGTATGAACTACAATGAGCAGTTCTTC	.	.	TRBV19	TRBJ2-1
CASSSTSVHEQYF	TGTGCCAGCAGCTCGACTAGCGTCCACGAGCAGTACTTC	.	TRBD2	TRBV7-2	TRBJ2-7
CASSQSRDKASSYNSPLHF	TGTGCCAGCAGCCAATCCCGGGACAAGGCTAGCTCCTATAATTCACCCCTCCACTTT	.	.	TRBV14	TRBJ1-6
CASSETPTCGYTF	TGTGCCAGCAGTGAGACACCTACCTGTGGCTACACCTTC	.	.	TRBV12-3/TRBV12-4	TRBJ1-2
CASSPQQPNTGELFF	TGTGCCAGCTCACCACAACAGCCGAACACCGGGGAGCTGTTTTTT	.	.	TRBV18	TRBJ2-2
CASSALTGGGYGDTF	TGTGCCAGCAGCGCCTTGACAGGGGGCGGCTATGGCGACACCTTC	.	TRBD1	TRBV7-3	TRBJ1-2
CASGPVKDKKNQPQHF	TGTGCCAGCGGTCCTGTGAAGGACAAGAAAAATCAGCCCCAGCATTTT	.	.	TRBV27	TRBJ1-5
CASSSGLAGLDEQFF	TGTGCCAGCAGCTCCGGCCTAGCGGGGCTCGATGAGCAGTTCTTC	few	TRBD2	TRBV7-3	TRBJ2-1
CASSEGGRVLAKNIQYF	TGTGCCAGCAGTGAAGGGGGGAGGGTACTAGCCAAAAACATTCAGTACTTC	.	TRBD2	TRBV25-1	TRBJ2-4
CASSPEVVRRNQYF	TGTGCCAGCAGCCCCGAGGTGGTCCGAAGGAACCAGTACTTC	few	.	TRBV9	TRBJ2-5
CATSRVAGQGRETQYF	TGTGCCACCAGCAGAGTGGCGGGACAGGGACGAGAGACCCAGTACTTC	.	TRBD1	TRBV15	TRBJ2-5
CSVESWAAGYEQYF	TGCAGCGTTGAAAGTTGGGCGGCAGGGTACGAGCAGTACTTC	.	.	TRBV29-1	TRBJ2-7